This is a list of T cell receptor beta chains from one sample in a study of blood T cell repertoires in COVID-19. The repertoire was sequenced with immunoSEQ multiplex PCR; TCRdb's copy has only in-frame clones and lacks some. Here the sample spans roughly 170,000 clones, approximately 87% being singletons. The specimen sequenced was peripheral blood. These receptors were obtained from a man aged 65 to 79 with active or convalescent COVID-19. The CDR3 runs from the conserved cysteine through the conserved F or W. Fields, in order: D gene, CDR3 length, V gene, clone size, J gene, CDR3 protein, CDR3 DNA. D genes are given only for firm matches. For some rows the clone size is stated as once, few or many, or as a class when expanded; others skip it.

D: -; length: 15; V: TRBV18; size: -; J: TRBJ2-2; CDR3: CASSPGRVNSGELFF; DNA: TGTGCCAGCTCACCGGGCAGGGTGAATTCCGGGGAGCTGTTTTTT
D: TRBD2; length: 16; V: TRBV29-1; size: -; J: TRBJ2-2; CDR3: CSVKTLAGTSSGELFF; DNA: TGCAGCGTTAAAACACTAGCGGGAACCTCCTCCGGGGAGCTGTTTTTT
D: TRBD2; length: 14; V: TRBV18; size: -; J: TRBJ2-1; CDR3: CASSRRSGNNEQFF; DNA: TGTGCCAGCTCGAGACGTAGCGGGAATAATGAGCAGTTCTTC
D: TRBD1; length: 12; V: TRBV28; size: -; J: TRBJ1-1; CDR3: CASSRGRTEAFF; DNA: TGTGCCAGCAGTAGGGGGCGAACTGAAGCTTTCTTT
D: -; length: 14; V: TRBV18; size: -; J: TRBJ1-5; CDR3: CASSPGAGNQPQHF; DNA: TGTGCCAGCTCACCGGGGGCGGGCAATCAGCCCCAGCATTTT
D: -; length: 15; V: TRBV18; size: -; J: TRBJ1-5; CDR3: CASSPDGQNDQPQHF; DNA: TGTGCCAGCTCACCAGACGGACAAAACGATCAGCCCCAGCATTTT
D: -; length: 16; V: TRBV5-1; size: -; J: TRBJ2-7; CDR3: CASSLEGGLTSYEQYF; DNA: TGCGCCAGCAGCTTGGAGGGGGGGCTGACTTCCTACGAGCAGTACTTC
D: TRBD1; length: 15; V: TRBV7-8; size: -; J: TRBJ2-7; CDR3: CASSSHSTGAYEQYF; DNA: TGTGCCAGCAGCTCCCACTCGACAGGGGCCTACGAGCAGTACTTC
D: TRBD1; length: 17; V: TRBV28; size: -; J: TRBJ1-1; CDR3: CASSSQRETGRNTEAFF; DNA: TGTGCCAGCAGTTCCCAGAGGGAGACAGGGAGGAACACTGAAGCTTTCTTT
D: TRBD1; length: 15; V: TRBV30; size: -; J: TRBJ1-4; CDR3: CAWSVQGGINEKLFF; DNA: TGTGCCTGGAGTGTACAGGGGGGTATTAATGAAAAACTGTTTTTT
D: TRBD1; length: 14; V: TRBV6-5; size: -; J: TRBJ1-4; CDR3: CASSYDRVGEKLFF; DNA: TGTGCCAGCAGTTACGACAGGGTGGGTGAAAAACTGTTTTTT
D: -; length: 14; V: TRBV7-2; size: -; J: TRBJ2-5; CDR3: CASSLARVQETQYF; DNA: TGTGCCAGCAGCTTAGCCAGGGTCCAAGAGACCCAGTACTTC
D: TRBD1; length: 16; V: TRBV4-3; size: -; J: TRBJ1-2; CDR3: CASSQDLPGQGYGYTF; DNA: TGCGCCAGCAGCCAAGATCTCCCGGGACAGGGCTATGGCTACACCTTC
D: -; length: 14; V: TRBV7-2; size: -; J: TRBJ1-4; CDR3: CASSTRGNNEKLFF; DNA: TGTGCCAGCAGCACCAGGGGAAATAATGAAAAACTGTTTTTT
D: TRBD2; length: 15; V: TRBV7-2; size: -; J: TRBJ2-3; CDR3: CASSLGGRGTDTQYF; DNA: TGTGCCAGCAGCTTAGGCGGGAGGGGCACAGATACGCAGTATTTT
D: -; length: 14; V: TRBV11-1; size: -; J: TRBJ1-4; CDR3: CASSRGGVGEKLFF; DNA: TGTGCCAGCAGCCGTGGGGGGGTCGGCGAAAAACTGTTTTTT
D: -; length: 13; V: TRBV19; size: -; J: TRBJ2-3; CDR3: CASSKTVADTQYF; DNA: TGTGCCAGTAGCAAAACAGTCGCAGATACGCAGTATTTT
D: -; length: 15; V: TRBV6-5; size: once; J: TRBJ2-7; CDR3: CASRLQGLDRYEQYF; DNA: TGTGCCAGCAGACTCCAGGGACTGGACCGCTACGAGCAGTACTTC
D: TRBD1; length: 14; V: TRBV24-1; size: -; J: TRBJ2-1; CDR3: CATSDRGQVNEQFF; DNA: TGTGCCACCAGTGATAGGGGACAGGTCAATGAGCAGTTCTTC
D: TRBD1; length: 14; V: TRBV18; size: -; J: TRBJ2-3; CDR3: CASSRTGSTDTQYF; DNA: TGTGCCAGCTCACGGACAGGGAGCACAGATACGCAGTATTTT
D: TRBD1; length: 14; V: TRBV19; size: -; J: TRBJ1-1; CDR3: CASNNRGLNTEAFF; DNA: TGTGCCAGTAATAACAGGGGCCTGAACACTGAAGCTTTCTTT
D: -; length: 15; V: TRBV6-5; size: -; J: TRBJ2-2; CDR3: CASSYSSSRTGELFF; DNA: TGTGCCAGCAGTTACTCGAGTAGCAGAACCGGGGAGCTGTTTTTT
D: -; length: 15; V: TRBV19; size: -; J: TRBJ1-5; CDR3: CASSMGSQAPQPQHF; DNA: TGTGCCAGTAGTATGGGCAGTCAGGCCCCTCAGCCCCAGCATTTT
D: -; length: 14; V: TRBV18; size: -; J: TRBJ1-5; CDR3: CASSQDISNQPQHF; DNA: TGTGCCAGCTCACAGGACATTAGCAATCAGCCCCAGCATTTT
D: -; length: 13; V: TRBV12-5; size: -; J: TRBJ1-1; CDR3: CASGSGGRTEAFF; DNA: TGTGCTAGTGGTTCCGGGGGGCGGACTGAAGCTTTCTTT
D: TRBD1; length: 13; V: TRBV19; size: -; J: TRBJ2-5; CDR3: CASRDRGQETQYF; DNA: TGTGCCAGCAGGGACAGGGGCCAAGAGACCCAGTACTTC
D: -; length: 14; V: TRBV7-9; size: -; J: TRBJ1-2; CDR3: CASSLADSIHGYTF; DNA: TGTGCCAGCAGCTTAGCGGACAGTATCCATGGCTACACCTTC
D: TRBD2; length: 17; V: TRBV28; size: -; J: TRBJ2-3; CDR3: CASRTPLLAENTDTQYF; DNA: TGTGCCAGCAGAACACCCCTTCTAGCGGAGAACACAGATACGCAGTATTTT
D: TRBD1; length: 16; V: TRBV4-3; size: -; J: TRBJ1-2; CDR3: CASSQDDRAINYGYTF; DNA: TGCGCCAGCAGCCAAGATGACAGGGCCATAAACTATGGCTACACCTTC
D: -; length: 15; V: TRBV19; size: -; J: TRBJ1-2; CDR3: CASSNPRDSNYGYTF; DNA: TGTGCCAGTAGCAACCCAAGGGACTCTAACTATGGCTACACCTTC
D: -; length: 15; V: TRBV2; size: -; J: TRBJ1-2; CDR3: CASSEANRVNYGYTF; DNA: TGTGCCAGCAGTGAAGCTAACAGGGTAAACTATGGCTACACCTTC
D: TRBD1; length: 15; V: TRBV18; size: -; J: TRBJ1-5; CDR3: CASSPGTGFDTPQHF; DNA: TGTGCCAGCTCACCAGGGACAGGGTTTGACACACCCCAGCATTTT
D: TRBD1; length: 15; V: TRBV5-4; size: -; J: TRBJ1-2; CDR3: CASSSEGQGAYGYTF; DNA: TGTGCCAGCAGCTCGGAGGGACAGGGGGCATATGGCTACACCTTC
D: -; length: 12; V: TRBV7-8; size: -; J: TRBJ2-1; CDR3: CASSLTGFWEFF; DNA: TGTGCCAGCAGCCTAACGGGGTTTTGGGAGTTCTTC
D: TRBD1; length: 14; V: TRBV10-2; size: -; J: TRBJ1-2; CDR3: CASSESTGAYGYTF; DNA: TGCGCCAGCAGTGAGTCGACAGGGGCCTATGGCTACACCTTC
D: -; length: 14; V: TRBV6-5; size: -; J: TRBJ1-1; CDR3: CASTIDRKNTEAFF; DNA: TGTGCCAGCACGATAGACAGAAAGAACACTGAAGCTTTCTTT
D: -; length: 13; V: TRBV2; size: -; J: TRBJ1-4; CDR3: CASGQQGGEKLFF; DNA: TGTGCCAGCGGTCAGCAGGGCGGTGAAAAACTGTTTTTT
D: TRBD1; length: 14; V: TRBV19; size: -; J: TRBJ1-5; CDR3: CASSILGGGQPQHF; DNA: TGTGCCAGTAGTATTTTAGGGGGCGGACAGCCCCAGCATTTT
D: TRBD2; length: 14; V: TRBV10-3; size: -; J: TRBJ2-7; CDR3: CAISELSGSGEQYF; DNA: TGTGCCATCAGTGAGTTGAGCGGGAGTGGCGAGCAGTACTTC
D: -; length: 14; V: TRBV19; size: -; J: TRBJ1-1; CDR3: CASSPVLLGTEAFF; DNA: TGTGCCAGTAGCCCTGTTTTACTCGGGACTGAAGCTTTCTTT
D: TRBD2; length: 18; V: TRBV7-2; size: few; J: TRBJ2-1; CDR3: CASSPGLAGVGSYNEQFF; DNA: TGTGCCAGCAGCCCCGGACTAGCGGGAGTAGGGTCCTACAATGAGCAGTTCTTC
D: -; length: 14; V: TRBV5-5; size: -; J: TRBJ1-4; CDR3: CASSSGHLNEKLFF; DNA: TGTGCCAGCAGCTCGGGACATCTTAATGAAAAACTGTTTTTT
D: -; length: 14; V: TRBV2; size: once; J: TRBJ1-2; CDR3: CASSRDGGTGGYTF; DNA: TGTGCCAGCAGCCGGGACGGGGGAACGGGAGGCTACACCTTC